This TCR beta chain was recorded in a study of blood T cell repertoires in COVID-19. Study background: Acute and convalescent COVID-19 specimens originated in the United States, Italy and Spain. From T cells, B-cell-depleted T cells, or PBMCs came the material, which was cDNA or gDNA.

Trimming stripped 2 bases from V and 9 bases from J, with 14 bases between. Germline V gives CDR1 SGHTA, CDR2 FQGNSA. CDR3 size: 15 residues. Sequencing used immunoSEQ multiplex PCR; TCRdb keeps in-frame clones, though not all of them. The sample lists roughly 330,000 clones; over 75% were seen once. Residents of about two dozen US areas, aged roughly 18 to 90 years, made up the participants. Each recovered donor of Cohort 3 presented with two negative PCRs, clearance, or symptom resolution. This clone was observed once. Sample: PBMCs or T cells enriched from blood (not recorded which). The sequence came from a woman in her 30s who had recovered from COVID-19. V is TRBV7-2 and J is TRBJ1-6; D remains ambiguous. CDR3 sequence reads: CASSLFSHRSSPLHF. The CDR3 coding sequence is TGTGCCAGCAGCTTATTTAGCCACCGAAGTTCACCCCTCCACTTT.